The 2 T cell receptor beta chains below all came from one sample that was sequenced in a study of T cell responses to AZD1222 COVID-19 vaccine. Only in-frame clones appear in the TCRdb table, and some are missing; sequencing was by immunoSEQ multiplex PCR. The sample contains about 170,000 clones, 75% to 90% of which appear only once. The sample was peripheral blood, taken 28 days after the second dose of the MenACWY control vaccine. All receptors derive from an adult who received the MenACWY meningococcal vaccine as a control.

The chain employs TRBV20-1 and TRBJ2-7, with no clear D. CDR1 and CDR2 (germline): DFQATT, SNEGSKA (reference sequence). This CDR3 spans 11 amino acids. With 5 bases removed from V and 2 bases from J, the gap between germline ends came to 7 bases. CDR3 DNA sequence: TGCAGTGCTCGGAGCCCCTACGAGCAGTACTTC. It is translated as CSARSPYEQYF.

This clone occurred a few times. The V call is TRBV28, the J call TRBJ2-1, with unresolved D. V lost 7 bases, J lost 3 bases, and 10 bases lay in between. The germline V gene has CDR1 MDHEN and CDR2 SYDVKM. This CDR3 comprises 13 residues. The CDR3 DNA reads TGTGCCAGCACTCTCCCCCACTACAATGAGCAGTTCTTC. Translation: CASTLPHYNEQFF. Supplemented by reference TRBV28 and TRBJ2-1, the full variable domain reads DVKVTQSSRYLVKRTGEKVFLECVQDMDHENMFWYRQDPGLGLRLIYFSYDVKMKEKGDIPEGYSVSREKKERFSLILESASTNQTSMYLCASTLPHYNEQFFGPGTRLTVL.